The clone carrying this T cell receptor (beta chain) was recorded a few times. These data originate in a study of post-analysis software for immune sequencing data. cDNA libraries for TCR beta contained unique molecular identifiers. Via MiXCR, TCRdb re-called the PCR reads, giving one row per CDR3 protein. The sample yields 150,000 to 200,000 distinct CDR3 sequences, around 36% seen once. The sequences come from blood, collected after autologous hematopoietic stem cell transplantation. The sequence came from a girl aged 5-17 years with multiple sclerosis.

DNA of the CDR3: TGTGCCAGCTCACCAAGCGGGGGAGCCTATAATTCACCCCTCCACTTT. Its translation: CASSPSGGAYNSPLHF. J is TRBJ1-6 and V is TRBV18; D perhaps matches TRBD1 (5 bases). The germline V gene encodes CDR1 KGHSH and CDR2 LQKENI. This CDR3 has 16 amino acids. V was clipped by 2 bases and J by 2 bases, with 10 bases between them. The whole variable domain, filled in from reference TRBV18 and TRBJ1-6, reads NAGVMQNPRHLVRRRGQEARLRCSPMKGHSHVYWYRQLPEEGLKFMVYLQKENIIDESGMPKERFSAEFPKEGPSILRIQQVVRGDSAAYFCASSPSGGAYNSPLHFGNGTRLTVT.